This TCR beta chain came from a study of shared clonotypes between healthy human individuals. Study as a whole: CD8 memory received one plate per donor, CD8 naive two, CD4 memory three and CD4 naive three.

Generated by immunoSEQ multiplex PCR, the TCRdb table keeps only in-frame clones and is missing some. The sample includes a few million clones, 93% seen only once; the top ten take over 1.5%. Details on this clone: Its antigen is still unknown.

Trimming took 5 bases from V and 6 from J, leaving 11 bases between them. The CDR3 runs to 12 residues. CDR1 is MDHEN and CDR2 is SYDVKM in the germline V gene. Study-wide findings and caveats: Compared with clonotypes that all four donors shared, non-shared clonotypes had lower generation probabilities. Donor scarcity curtailed the genetic and exposure-history diversity represented herein.

CD8 cells regarded as naive lacked CD45RO, were positively chosen for CCR7, and omitted terminally differentiated effector memory CD45RA+ cells. The sequencing input was naive CD8+ T cells from PBMCs. The chain links TRBV28 to TRBJ2-7; no clear D. The sequence was collected from a man between 18 and 35 years old in good health. Some clones in this sample may be carry-over from other donors' samples. CDR3 DNA: TGTGCCAGCAGTCCCAACCGGGCCGAGCAGTACTTC. Translating gives CASSPNRAEQYF.